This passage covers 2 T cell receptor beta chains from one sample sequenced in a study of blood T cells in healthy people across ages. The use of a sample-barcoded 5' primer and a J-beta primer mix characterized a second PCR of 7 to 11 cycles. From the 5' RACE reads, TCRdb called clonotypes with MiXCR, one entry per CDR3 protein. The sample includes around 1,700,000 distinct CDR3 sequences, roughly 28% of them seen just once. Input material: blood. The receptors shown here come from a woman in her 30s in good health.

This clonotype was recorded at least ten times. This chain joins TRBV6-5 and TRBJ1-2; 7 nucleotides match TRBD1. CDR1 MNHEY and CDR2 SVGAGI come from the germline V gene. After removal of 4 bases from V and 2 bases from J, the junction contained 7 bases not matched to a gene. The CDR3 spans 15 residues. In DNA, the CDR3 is TGTGCCAGCAGTTCCTGGGACAGATTAAACTATGGCTACACCTTC. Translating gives CASSSWDRLNYGYTF.

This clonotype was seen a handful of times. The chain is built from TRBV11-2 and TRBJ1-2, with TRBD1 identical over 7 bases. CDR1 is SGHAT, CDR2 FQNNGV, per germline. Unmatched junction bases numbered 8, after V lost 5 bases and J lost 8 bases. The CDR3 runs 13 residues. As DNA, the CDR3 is TGTGCCAGCAGCCAGGGACAGCTTGTCGGCTACACCTTC. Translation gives CASSQGQLVGYTF.